Reported below is one TCR beta chain. This clonotype was detected many times. It lacks a known antigen. Base qualities were left out, and no much larger clone turns up one base away. This entry belongs to a study of low-dose radiotherapy and immunotherapy resistance in tumors (dated by TCRdb to 2021 to 2024). A note on the overall study: In Cohort 1, 0.5 Gy per fraction was delivered every 2 weeks, and a total PTV dose of 6.5 Gy was prescribed. Every two weeks, patients got intravenous cyclophosphamide at 200 mg/m2, given one day ahead of each radiation and immunotherapy administration. Starting on cycle 1 day 1, patients took 300 mg of aspirin by mouth once a day for four cycles. Nivolumab was administered intravenously as a 240 mg flat dose every two weeks, and ipilimumab was administered intravenously at 1 mg/kg every six weeks. Eight patients were included in the translational analysis: three from the first dose cohort and the first five from the second dose cohort. Trial participants were not randomized into treatment groups. Patients in Cohort 2 were given 1 Gy per fraction every two weeks, for a total of 13 Gy across 26 weeks.

From a lookup of the germline V gene, CDR1 and CDR2 are SGHTA and FQGTGA. The CDR3 contains 13 residues, cysteine and phenylalanine counted. CDR3 DNA is the only sequence kept; it has 39 bases, read in frame from the first base. The junction shows trimming of 4 bases on V and 6 bases on J, plus 7 bases between the germline ends. This specimen's time point label, interpreted: before trial treatment. Donors were enrolled in RACIN, a single-arm phase I dose-escalation trial combining nivolumab, ipilimumab, aspirin, low-dose cyclophosphamide and low-dose radiotherapy. To be eligible, a patient needed to have an advanced solid tumor that was TIL-negative. TCRdb shows the sequencer as Illumina HiSeq 2500. First-strand cDNA was synthesized with Superscript III and a set of TRAV- and TRBV-specific primers, covering both TCRalpha and TCRbeta chains. TCRs were amplified with Phusion for approximately 20 PCR cycles using a constant-region primer together with the adapter attached to the V primers. Isolated mRNA was amplified with the MessageAmp II aRNA Amplification Kit, using a roughly 16-hour in vitro transcription at 37°C. The Dynabeads mRNA DIRECT Purification Kit was used to isolate the mRNA for TCR sequencing. A second roughly 25-cycle Phusion PCR added indexed Illumina adapters, and products were purified with AMPure XP beads. The authors' analysis ran thus. Custom Perl scripts pooled TCR sequences encoding the same protein, removed out-of-frame sequences and computed each clonotype's abundance. TCR sequences supported by only a single read were excluded from analysis. Among the metrics used to describe the repertoires were Shannon entropy, Gini index, clonality, richness, and the frequency of TCRs shared between repertoires. TCRdb reanalyzed the raw reads on its own, using fastp at Q25 for trimming and MiXCR for clone calling, and kept in-frame beta chains. Identical CDR3 proteins give one entry, which carries the most common genes and DNA. The V and J calls and clone size are TCRdb's, not the authors'. The sample records tens of thousands of distinct CDR3 sequences, roughly 31% of which are singletons. The ten largest clones add up to around 10% of the sample.

Sample: PBMCs, taken before treatment. The chain was built from TRBV7-3 and TRBJ1-6, with no D gene named confidently. The sequence came from a female donor with ovarian cancer. The CDR3 reads CASSSVPNSPLHF. The DNA sequence is as follows: TGTGCCAGCAGCTCAGTCCCTAATTCACCCCTCCACTTT. With all but the CDR3 taken from the reference TRBV7-3 and TRBJ1-6 genes, the full variable domain is: GAGVSQTPSNKVTEKGKYVELRCDPISGHTALYWYRQSLGQGPEFLIYFQGTGAADDSGLPNDRFFAVRPEGSVSTLKIQRTERGDSAVYLCASSSVPNSPLHFGNGTRLTVT.